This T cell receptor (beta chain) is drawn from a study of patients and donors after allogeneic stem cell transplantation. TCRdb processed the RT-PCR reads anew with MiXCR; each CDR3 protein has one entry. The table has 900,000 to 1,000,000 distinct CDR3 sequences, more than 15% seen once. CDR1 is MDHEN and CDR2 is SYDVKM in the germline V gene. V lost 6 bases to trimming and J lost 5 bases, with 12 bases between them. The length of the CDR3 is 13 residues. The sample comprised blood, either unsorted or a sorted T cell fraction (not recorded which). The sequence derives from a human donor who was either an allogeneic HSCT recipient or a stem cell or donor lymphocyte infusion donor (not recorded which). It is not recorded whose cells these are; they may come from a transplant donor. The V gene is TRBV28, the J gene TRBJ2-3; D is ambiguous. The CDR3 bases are TGTGCCAGCAGCTCGTTTCAGTTAGATACGCAGTATTTT. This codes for CASSSFQLDTQYF.